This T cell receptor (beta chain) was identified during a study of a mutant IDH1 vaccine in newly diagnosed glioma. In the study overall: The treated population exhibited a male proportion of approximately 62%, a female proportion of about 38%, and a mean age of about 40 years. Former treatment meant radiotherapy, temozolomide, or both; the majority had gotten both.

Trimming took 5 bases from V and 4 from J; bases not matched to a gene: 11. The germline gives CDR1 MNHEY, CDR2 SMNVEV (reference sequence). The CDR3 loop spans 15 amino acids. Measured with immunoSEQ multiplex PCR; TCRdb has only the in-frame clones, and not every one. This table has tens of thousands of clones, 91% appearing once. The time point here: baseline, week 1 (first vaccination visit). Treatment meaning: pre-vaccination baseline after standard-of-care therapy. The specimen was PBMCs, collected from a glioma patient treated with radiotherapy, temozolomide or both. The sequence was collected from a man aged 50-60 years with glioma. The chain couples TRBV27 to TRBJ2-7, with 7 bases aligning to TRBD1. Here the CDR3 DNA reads TGTGCCAGCAGTCTAAAAGACAGGGAACCTTACGAGCAGTACTTC. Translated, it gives CASSLKDREPYEQYF.